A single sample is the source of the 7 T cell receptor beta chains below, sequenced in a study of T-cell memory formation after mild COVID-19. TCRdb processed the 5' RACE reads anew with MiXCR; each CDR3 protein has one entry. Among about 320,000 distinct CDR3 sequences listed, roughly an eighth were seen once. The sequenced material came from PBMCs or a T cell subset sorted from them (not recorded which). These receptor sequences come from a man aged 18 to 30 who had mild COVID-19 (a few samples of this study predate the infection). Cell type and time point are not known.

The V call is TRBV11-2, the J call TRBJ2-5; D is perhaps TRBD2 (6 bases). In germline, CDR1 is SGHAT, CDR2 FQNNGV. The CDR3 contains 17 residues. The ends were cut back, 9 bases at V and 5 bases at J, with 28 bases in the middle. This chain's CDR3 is CASLGGAGPVSPETQYF. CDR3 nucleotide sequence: TGTGCCAGTTTGGGGGGAGCGGGTCCCGTATCCCCTGAGACCCAGTACTTC.

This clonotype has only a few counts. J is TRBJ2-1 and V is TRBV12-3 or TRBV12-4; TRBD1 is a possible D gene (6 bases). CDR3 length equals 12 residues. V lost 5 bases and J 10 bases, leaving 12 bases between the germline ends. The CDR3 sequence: CASSGARGEQFF. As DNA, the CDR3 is TGTGCCAGCAGTGGCGCGAGGGGGGAGCAGTTCTTC.

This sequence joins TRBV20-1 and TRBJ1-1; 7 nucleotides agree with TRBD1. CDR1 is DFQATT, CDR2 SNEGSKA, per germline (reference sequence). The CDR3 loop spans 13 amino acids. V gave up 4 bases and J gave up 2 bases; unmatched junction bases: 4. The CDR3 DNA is TGCAGTGCTACAGGGACAGACAACACTGAAGCTTTCTTT. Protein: CSATGTDNTEAFF.

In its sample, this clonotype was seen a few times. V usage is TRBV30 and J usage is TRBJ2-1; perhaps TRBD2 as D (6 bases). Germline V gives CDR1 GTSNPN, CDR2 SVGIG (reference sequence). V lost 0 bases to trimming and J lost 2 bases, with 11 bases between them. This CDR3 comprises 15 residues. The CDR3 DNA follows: TGTGCCTGGAGTGTACCGGGGGACCCCTACAATGAGCAGTTCTTC. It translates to CAWSVPGDPYNEQFF.

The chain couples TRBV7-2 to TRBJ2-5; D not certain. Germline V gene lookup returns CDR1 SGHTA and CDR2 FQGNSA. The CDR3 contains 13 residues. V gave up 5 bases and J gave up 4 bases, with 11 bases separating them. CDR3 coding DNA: TGTGCCAGCAGCCCGGTAGTCCCAGAGACCCAGTACTTC. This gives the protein CASSPVVPETQYF.

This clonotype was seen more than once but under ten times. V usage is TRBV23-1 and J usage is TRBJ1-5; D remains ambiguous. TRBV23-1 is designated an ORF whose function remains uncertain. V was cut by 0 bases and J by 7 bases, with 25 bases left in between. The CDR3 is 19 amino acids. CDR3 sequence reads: CASSQSTGLRTGFVQPQHF. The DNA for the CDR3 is TGCGCCAGCAGTCAATCGACCGGTCTAAGGACGGGGTTCGTGCAGCCCCAGCATTTT.

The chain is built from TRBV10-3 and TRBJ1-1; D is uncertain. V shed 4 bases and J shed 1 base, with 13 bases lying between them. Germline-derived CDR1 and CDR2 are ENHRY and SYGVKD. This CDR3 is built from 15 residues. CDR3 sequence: CAISGKAGPNTEAFF. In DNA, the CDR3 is TGTGCCATCAGTGGGAAGGCAGGCCCGAACACTGAAGCTTTCTTT.